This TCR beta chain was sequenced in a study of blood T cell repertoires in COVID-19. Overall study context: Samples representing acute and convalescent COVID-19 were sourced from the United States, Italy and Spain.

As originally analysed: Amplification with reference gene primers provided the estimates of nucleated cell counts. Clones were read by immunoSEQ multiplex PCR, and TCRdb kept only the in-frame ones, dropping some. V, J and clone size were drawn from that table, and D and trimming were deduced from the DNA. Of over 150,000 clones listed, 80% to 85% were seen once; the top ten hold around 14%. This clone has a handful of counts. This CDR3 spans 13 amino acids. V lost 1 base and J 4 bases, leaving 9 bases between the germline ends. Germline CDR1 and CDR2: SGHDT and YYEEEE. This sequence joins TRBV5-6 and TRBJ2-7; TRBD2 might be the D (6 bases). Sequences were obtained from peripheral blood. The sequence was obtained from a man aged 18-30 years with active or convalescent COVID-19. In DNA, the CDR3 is TGTGCCAGCAGCTTGATTAGCGGTTACGAGCAGTACTTC. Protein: CASSLISGYEQYF.